Listed below are T cell receptor beta chains from one sample, sequenced in a study of blood T cell repertoires in COVID-19. Method: immunoSEQ multiplex PCR; TCRdb's copy keeps in-frame clones and lacks some. Among over 200,000 clones, approximately 87% were seen once, and the ten largest hold about 3.1%. The material sequenced was PBMCs or T cells enriched from blood (not recorded which). All receptors come from a woman between 50 and 59 years old in a cohort exposed to, infected with or recovered from COVID-19 (not recorded which). Each CDR3 is given without its conserved first and last residue. The order of the fields is clone size, V gene, CDR3 protein. Where a row states a size, it is once, few, many or the class of an expanded clone; other rows omit it.

. | TRBV12-5 | ASGLVPWDRAHQETQY
. | TRBV14 | ASSQDSGLGYT
. | TRBV4-1 | ASSQVPAGGTDTQY
few | TRBV4-3 | ASSQDPGDTEAF
. | TRBV30 | ACQGGSYNSPLH
. | TRBV9 | ASSVVTQANTGELF
. | TRBV7-6 | ASSQVGQSNGYT
. | TRBV29-1 | SVEGHIPSGNTIY
few | TRBV19 | ASSSQDRIEKLF
. | TRBV9 | ASSVAGGGAYNEQF
. | TRBV4-3 | ASSPGGLAGGARDNEQF
. | TRBV10-3 | AISGTSSSYNSPLH
. | TRBV14 | ASSQDGETGELF
. | TRBV2 | ASKQQGSGANVLT
once | TRBV6-4 | ASSQNAGTGSALT
once | TRBV28 | ASGSISGGAGRDTQY
. | TRBV4-3 | ASSVGTGQETQY
few | TRBV5-1 | ASSLADQGYGYT
. | TRBV5-1 | ASSLAGGEDEQY
. | TRBV29-1 | SAAPGQGDGYT
. | TRBV5-1 | ASSPQGATEAF
. | TRBV27 | ASSSKGAGSILNTEAF
. | TRBV11-2 | ASSFAGGNEQF
. | TRBV4-3 | ASSQEGLGTGVGFDKEKLF
. | TRBV7-2 | ASSLNGQGADTQY
. | TRBV27 | ASSLSPLGGAANTEAF
. | TRBV6-5 | ASKGGEPYEQY
. | TRBV2 | ASSDSRGNSYNEQF
. | TRBV4-1 | ASSQDQLAPETQY
many | TRBV4-2 | ASSHSVGGAWIGNQPQH
. | TRBV18 | ASSPLSARNTEAF
. | TRBV6-5 | ASNRLQGRNDGYT
. | TRBV4-1 | ASSHTSLEVIQY
. | TRBV18 | ASSPQTGNYGYT
. | TRBV5-1 | ASSFGTDTGELF
. | TRBV10-2 | ACRYAPGGEQF
. | TRBV11-2 | ASSFDRGAQETQY
few | TRBV7-2 | ASSPTGARNQPQH
. | TRBV11-2 | ASSLGLTGDEYNEQF
. | TRBV11-2 | ASSLAQGTGKGYT
. | TRBV12-5 | ASGLQAAEAF
. | TRBV7-2 | ASKADSTDTQY
. | TRBV11-2 | ASSHHTGGTEAF
. | TRBV21-1 | ASSAGRDRDGYT
. | TRBV27 | ASSLLGAGLYEQY
. | TRBV6-5 | ASSYGEGGNYGYT
. | TRBV4-3 | ASSLTGGYEQY
. | TRBV5-4 | ASSSDRYNEKLF
once | TRBV28 | ASSLYGTVGSPLH
. | TRBV7-9 | ASSLLGGNYGYT
. | TRBV7-2 | ASSWEGQIYGYT
. | TRBV5-1 | ASSLAENSPLH
. | TRBV19 | ASSFPGQGDEKLF
. | TRBV3-1/TRBV3-2 | ASSPRTGNTEAF
. | TRBV19 | ASSERWDRALSYGYT
. | TRBV29-1 | SAGTSGGASQY
. | TRBV5-1 | ASSLVATGVWTEAF
. | TRBV5-1 | ASSTSFGGNEQF